This entry is about one T cell receptor beta chain. From germline, CDR1 is KGHSH and CDR2 LQKENI. The V gene end was trimmed by 4 bases and the J gene end by 1 base; junction bases not matched to a gene: 4. The length of the CDR3 is 14 residues. This entry belongs to a study of PD-1 blockade in classical Hodgkin lymphoma. Sequenced by immunoSEQ multiplex PCR; TCRdb stores in-frame clones only, minus some. The sample includes 20,000 or so clones, roughly nine tenths of them seen just once. The time point: newly diagnosed, previously untreated cHL patient sample. The authors purified CD4+ T cells from thawed PBMCs by magnetic negative selection.

The chain combines TRBV18 with TRBJ2-7; 7 nucleotides align to TRBD1. The clonotype was recovered from a human donor with classical Hodgkin lymphoma. The sequencing input was CD4+ T cells from blood. The CDR3 is CASSLKGQSYEQYF. The CDR3 coding sequence is TGTGCCAGCTCACTGAAGGGACAGTCCTACGAGCAGTACTTC. The entire variable domain, with the rest obtained from reference TRBV18 and TRBJ2-7, is as follows: NAGVMQNPRHLVRRRGQEARLRCSPMKGHSHVYWYRQLPEEGLKFMVYLQKENIIDESGMPKERFSAEFPKEGPSILRIQQVVRGDSAAYFCASSLKGQSYEQYFGPGTRLTVT.